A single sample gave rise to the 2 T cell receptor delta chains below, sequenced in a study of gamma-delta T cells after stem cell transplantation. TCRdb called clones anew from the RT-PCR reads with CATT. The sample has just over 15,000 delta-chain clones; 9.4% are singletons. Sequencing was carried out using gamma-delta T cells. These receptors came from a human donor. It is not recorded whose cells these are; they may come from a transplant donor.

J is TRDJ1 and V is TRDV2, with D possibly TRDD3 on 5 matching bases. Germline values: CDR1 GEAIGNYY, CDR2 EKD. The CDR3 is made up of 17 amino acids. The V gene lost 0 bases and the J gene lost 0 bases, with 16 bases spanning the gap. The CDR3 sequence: CACDTGEVTWYTDKLIF. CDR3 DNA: TGTGCCTGTGACACCGGGGAGGTGACGTGGTACACCGATAAACTCATCTTT.

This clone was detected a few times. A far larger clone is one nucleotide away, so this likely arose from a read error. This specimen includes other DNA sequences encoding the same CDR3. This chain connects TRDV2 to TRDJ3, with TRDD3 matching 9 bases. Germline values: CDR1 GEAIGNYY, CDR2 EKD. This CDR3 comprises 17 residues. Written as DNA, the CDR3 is TGTGCCTGCGACACTGCTGGGGGATTGTGGGACACCCGACAGATGTTTTTC. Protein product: CACDTAGGLWDTRQMFF.